A selection of T cell receptor beta chains follows, all from one sample in a study of vaccination and CD4 T cells after COVID-19. From the PCR reads, TCRdb called clonotypes with MiXCR, one entry per CDR3 protein. The sample has 12,000 or so distinct CDR3 sequences, around half seen once. Their cognate antigens are unknown. Sample: cultured CD4+ T cells from blood, taken after SARS-CoV-2 vaccination. The receptors come from a human donor with COVID-19. Both conserved end residues are part of each CDR3. A row's size may be missing; if present it is once, few, many or a size class.

.,TRBV19,TRBJ1-1,CASSIRGGERKTFF
.,TRBV5-1,TRBJ1-2,CASSLGGETDNYGYTF
few,TRBV11-3,TRBJ2-5,CASSLEDQETQYF
.,TRBV20-1,TRBJ2-4,CSARDGGQGLNIQYF
few,TRBV27,TRBJ2-3,CASSRDTQYF
once,TRBV6-1,TRBJ1-6,CASTQNLNSPLHF
.,TRBV11-3,TRBJ2-3,CASSLLAGGVVDTQYF
.,TRBV30,TRBJ2-5,CAWSDGAAKTQYF
.,TRBV30,TRBJ1-5,CAWQGIGQPQHF
few,TRBV20-1,TRBJ2-7,CSAQERSYEQYF
few,TRBV2,TRBJ2-4,CASSYSGTQYF
once,TRBV19,TRBJ2-7,CASSPKRGVYEQYF
.,TRBV10-3,TRBJ2-3,CAISEAAGGSTDTQYF
.,TRBV18,TRBJ2-3,CASSPRTPSTDTQYF
few,TRBV7-2,TRBJ2-3,CASSSLGGLYTQYF